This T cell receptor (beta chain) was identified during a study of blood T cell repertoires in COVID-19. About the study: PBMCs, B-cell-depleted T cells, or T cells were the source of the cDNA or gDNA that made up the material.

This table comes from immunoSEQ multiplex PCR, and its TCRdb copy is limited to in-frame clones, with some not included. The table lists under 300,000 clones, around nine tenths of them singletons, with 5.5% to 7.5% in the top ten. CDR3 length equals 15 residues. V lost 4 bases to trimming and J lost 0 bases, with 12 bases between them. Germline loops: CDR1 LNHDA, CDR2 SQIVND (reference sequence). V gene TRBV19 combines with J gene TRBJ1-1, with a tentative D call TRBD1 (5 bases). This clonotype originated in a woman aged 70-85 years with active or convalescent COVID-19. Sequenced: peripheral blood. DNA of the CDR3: TGTGCCAGTAGTACAGGGTGGATCGTGAACACTGAAGCTTTCTTT. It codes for CASSTGWIVNTEAFF.